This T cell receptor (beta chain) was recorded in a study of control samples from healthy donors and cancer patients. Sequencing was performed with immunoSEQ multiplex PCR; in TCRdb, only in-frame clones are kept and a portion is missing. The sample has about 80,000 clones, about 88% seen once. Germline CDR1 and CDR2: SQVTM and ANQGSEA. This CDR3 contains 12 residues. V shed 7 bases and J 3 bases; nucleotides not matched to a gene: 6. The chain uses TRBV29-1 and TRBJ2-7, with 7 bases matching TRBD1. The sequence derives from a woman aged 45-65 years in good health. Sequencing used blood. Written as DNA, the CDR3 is TGCAGCGGAAGGGGACAGAACTACGAGCAGTACTTC. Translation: CSGRGQNYEQYF.